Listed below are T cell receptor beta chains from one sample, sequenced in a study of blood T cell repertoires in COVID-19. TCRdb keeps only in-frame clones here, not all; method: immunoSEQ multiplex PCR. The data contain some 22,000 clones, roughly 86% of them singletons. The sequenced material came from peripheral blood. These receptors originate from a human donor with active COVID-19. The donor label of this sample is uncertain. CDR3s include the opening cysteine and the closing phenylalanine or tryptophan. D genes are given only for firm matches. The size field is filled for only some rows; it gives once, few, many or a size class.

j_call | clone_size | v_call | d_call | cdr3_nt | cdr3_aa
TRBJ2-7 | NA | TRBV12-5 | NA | TGTGCTAGTGGTCCAAGCCAGATAACATCAGGGGCCTACGAGCAGTACTTC | CASGPSQITSGAYEQYF
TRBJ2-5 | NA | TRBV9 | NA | TGTGCCAGCAGCGTAGAGATAGAGGCAACCGAGGTGGAGACCCAGTACTTC | CASSVEIEATEVETQYF
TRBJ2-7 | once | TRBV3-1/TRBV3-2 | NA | TGTGCCAGCAGCCAAGATGGGGCAGGGACCTACGAGCAGTACTTC | CASSQDGAGTYEQYF
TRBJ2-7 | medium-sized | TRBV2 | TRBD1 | TGTGCCAGCAGTCTACAGGGGGCGACGTACGAGCAGTACTTC | CASSLQGATYEQYF
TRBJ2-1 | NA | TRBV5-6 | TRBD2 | TGTGCCAGCAGCTTACCACTAGCGGCGTACAATGAGCAGTTCTTC | CASSLPLAAYNEQFF
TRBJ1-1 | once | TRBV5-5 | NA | TGTGCCAGCAGCGCTGACAGGAACACTGAAGCTTTCTTT | CASSADRNTEAFF
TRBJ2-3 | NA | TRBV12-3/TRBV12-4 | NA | TGTGCCAGCAGTCTATATCAGGGCACGCAGTATTTT | CASSLYQGTQYF
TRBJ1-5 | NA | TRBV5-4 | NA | TGTGCCAGCAGCTTGCCCGGGCAGCCCCAGCATTTT | CASSLPGQPQHF
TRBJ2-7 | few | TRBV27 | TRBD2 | TGTGCCAGCAGCCGGACTAGCGGGGGGGGAGCCTACGAGCAGTACTTC | CASSRTSGGGAYEQYF
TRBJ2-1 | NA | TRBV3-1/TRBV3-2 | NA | TGTGCCAGCAGCCAAGGCACTGGCCCGAGGAATGAGCAGTTCTTC | CASSQGTGPRNEQFF
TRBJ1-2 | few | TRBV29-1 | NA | TGCAGCGTTGACAGGACACATCTAGATGGCTACACCTTC | CSVDRTHLDGYTF
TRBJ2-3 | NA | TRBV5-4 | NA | TGTGCCAGCAGTTTGCAGTCAGATACGCAGTATTTT | CASSLQSDTQYF
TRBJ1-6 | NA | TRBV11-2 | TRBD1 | TGTGCCAGCAGACTACGGACAGGGGGGAATTCACCCCTCCACTTT | CASRLRTGGNSPLHF
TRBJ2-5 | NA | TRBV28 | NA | TGTGCCAGCAGTTTACGGGGAGGACAAGAGACCCAGTACTTC | CASSLRGGQETQYF
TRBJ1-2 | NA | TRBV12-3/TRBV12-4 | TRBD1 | TGTGCCAGCAGTGCAACAGGGGCGGATGGCTACACCTTC | CASSATGADGYTF
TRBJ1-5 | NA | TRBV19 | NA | TGTGCCAGTAACAGAGGACAGCTAAATCAGCCCCAGCATTTT | CASNRGQLNQPQHF
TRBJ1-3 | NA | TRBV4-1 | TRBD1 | TGCGCCAGCAGCCAAGACCAGAGGGACAGGGGCTCTGGAAACACCATATATTTT | CASSQDQRDRGSGNTIYF
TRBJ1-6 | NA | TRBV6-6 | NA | TGTGCCAGCAAGTCTTCAGGGAATAGTTCACCCCTCCACTTT | CASKSSGNSSPLHF
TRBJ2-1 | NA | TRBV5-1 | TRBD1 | TGCGCCAGCAGCATTACAGGGGACGCCTACAATGAGCAGTTCTTC | CASSITGDAYNEQFF
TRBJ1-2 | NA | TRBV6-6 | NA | TGTGCCAGCAGTCCCCCCACAGGCTATGGCTACACCTTC | CASSPPTGYGYTF
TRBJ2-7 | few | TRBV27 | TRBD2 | TGTGCCAGTTCTAGCGGGTTCTACGAGCAGTACTTC | CASSSGFYEQYF
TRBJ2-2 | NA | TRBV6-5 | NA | TGTGCCAGCAGTTACTCGAGTAGCGGCAACACCGGGGAGCTGTTTTTT | CASSYSSSGNTGELFF
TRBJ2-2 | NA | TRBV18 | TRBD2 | TGTGCCAGCTCACCTACTACGGGGGGAGCCACCGGGGAGCTGTTTTTT | CASSPTTGGATGELFF
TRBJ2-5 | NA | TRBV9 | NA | TGTGCCAGCAGCGTAGGAGGGGGAACGCGAGAGACCCAGTACTTC | CASSVGGGTRETQYF
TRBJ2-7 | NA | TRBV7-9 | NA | TGTGCCAGCAGCTTCCAAAATTACGAGCAGTACTTC | CASSFQNYEQYF
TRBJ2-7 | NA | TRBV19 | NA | TGTGCCAGTTCCGGTCTGACAGAGACTCACTCCTACGAGCAGTACTTC | CASSGLTETHSYEQYF
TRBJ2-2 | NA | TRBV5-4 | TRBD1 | TGTGCCAGCAGATCCGGGACAGGGGGCACCGGGGAGCTGTTTTTT | CASRSGTGGTGELFF
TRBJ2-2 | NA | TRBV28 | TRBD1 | TGTGCCAGCAGTCGGACAGGGGCATCCACCGGGGAGCTGTTTTTT | CASSRTGASTGELFF
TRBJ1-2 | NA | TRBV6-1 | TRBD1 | TGTGCCAGCAGTGAACGGACAGGGGAGGGCTACACCTTC | CASSERTGEGYTF
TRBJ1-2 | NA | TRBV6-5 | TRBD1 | TGTGCCAGCAGTTCTTACTCATACAGGGGTGGCTACACCTTC | CASSSYSYRGGYTF
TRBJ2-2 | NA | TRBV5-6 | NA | TGTGCCAGCAGCGTCTATTCCGGGGAGCTGTTTTTT | CASSVYSGELFF
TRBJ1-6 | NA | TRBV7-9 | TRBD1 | TGTGCCAGCAGCTTCAGGACAGGCGGCCATAATTCACCCCTCCACTTT | CASSFRTGGHNSPLHF
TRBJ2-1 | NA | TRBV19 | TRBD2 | TGTGCCAGTAGGTCTAGCGGGTACTACAATGAGCAGTTCTTC | CASRSSGYYNEQFF
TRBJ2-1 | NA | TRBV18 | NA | TGTGCCAGCTCACCAGAGAATGAGCAGTTCTTC | CASSPENEQFF
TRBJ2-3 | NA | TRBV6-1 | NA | TGTGCCAGCAGTGAGCGATCCTTTGGAGCAGATACGCAGTATTTT | CASSERSFGADTQYF
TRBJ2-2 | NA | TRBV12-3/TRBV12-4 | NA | TGTGCCAGCAGTTTATTAGGGGAGCTGTTTTTT | CASSLLGELFF
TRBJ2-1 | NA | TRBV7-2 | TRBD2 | TGTGCCAGCAGCTTGACTAGCGGGGCGTACAATGAGCAGTTCTTC | CASSLTSGAYNEQFF
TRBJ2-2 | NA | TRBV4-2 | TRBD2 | TGTGCCAGCAGCCAAGAACCTAGCGGGCTCACCCAACACGGGGAGCTGTTTTTT | CASSQEPSGLTQHGELFF
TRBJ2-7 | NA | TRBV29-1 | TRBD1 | TGCAGCGTTGAAGCTCAGAGGGACAGGCGCTACGAGCAGTACTTC | CSVEAQRDRRYEQYF
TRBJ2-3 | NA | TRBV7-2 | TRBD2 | TGTGCCAGCAGCACTGGACTAGCGGGGGCAGGAGATACGCAGTATTTT | CASSTGLAGAGDTQYF
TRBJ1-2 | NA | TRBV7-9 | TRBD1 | TGTGCCAGCAGCACTGAGACAGGGGGCGCCTATGGCTACACCTTC | CASSTETGGAYGYTF
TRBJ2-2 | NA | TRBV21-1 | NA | TGTGCCAGCAGCAAAGTACTAGCGGGAGCCGGGGAGCTGTTTTTT | CASSKVLAGAGELFF
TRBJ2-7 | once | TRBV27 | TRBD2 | TGTGCCACGGGACTAGCCGCCTACGAGCAGTACTTC | CATGLAAYEQYF
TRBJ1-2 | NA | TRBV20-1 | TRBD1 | TGCAGTGCTAGTAATGAAGGTGGGACAGGGAAATACTATGGCTACACCTTC | CSASNEGGTGKYYGYTF
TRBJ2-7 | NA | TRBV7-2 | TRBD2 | TGTGCCAGCAGTCAAATGGGGCTAGCGGGAGGGGGAGACGAGCAGTACTTC | CASSQMGLAGGGDEQYF
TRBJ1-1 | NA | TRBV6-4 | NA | TGTGCCAGCAGTGGGACAGCAAACACTGAAGCTTTCTTT | CASSGTANTEAFF
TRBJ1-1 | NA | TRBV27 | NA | TGTGCCAGCCGAGGGTTCACTGAAGCTTTCTTT | CASRGFTEAFF
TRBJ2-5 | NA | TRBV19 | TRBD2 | TGTGCCAGTAGTAGAGGGACTAGCGGGAGGGGGACCCAGTACTTC | CASSRGTSGRGTQYF
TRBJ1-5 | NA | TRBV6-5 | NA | TGTGCCAGCAGTTCACAGGGTTACAATCAGCCCCAGCATTTT | CASSSQGYNQPQHF
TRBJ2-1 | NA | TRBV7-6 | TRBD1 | TGTGCCAGCAGTCCCCAACCTCCTCGGACAGGGAATGAGCAGTTCTTC | CASSPQPPRTGNEQFF
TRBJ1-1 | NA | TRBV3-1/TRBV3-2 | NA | TGTGCCAGCAGCCCCGAGACAGCGGGGGGAACTGAAGCTTTCTTT | CASSPETAGGTEAFF
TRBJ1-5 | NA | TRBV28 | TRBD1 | TGTGCCAGCAGCCAACCCGGGACAGGCGGCAATCAGCCCCAGCATTTT | CASSQPGTGGNQPQHF
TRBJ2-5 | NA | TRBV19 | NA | TGTGCCAGTAGTTCCCGCGGCAGGGGAGAGACCCAGTACTTC | CASSSRGRGETQYF
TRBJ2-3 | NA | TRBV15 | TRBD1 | TGTGCCACCAGCAGAGCCTTGACGGGACAGCTCACAGATACGCAGTATTTT | CATSRALTGQLTDTQYF
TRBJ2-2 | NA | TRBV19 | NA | TGTGCCAGTAGTATCTGGAGGGGTCCTTTAGGCGGGGAGCTGTTTTTT | CASSIWRGPLGGELFF
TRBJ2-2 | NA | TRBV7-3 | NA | TGTGCCAGCAGCCCAAGCTTTGTCGCCGGGGAGCTGTTTTTT | CASSPSFVAGELFF
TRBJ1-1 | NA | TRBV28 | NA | TGTGCCAGCACTACGGTGACTGAAGCTTTCTTT | CASTTVTEAFF
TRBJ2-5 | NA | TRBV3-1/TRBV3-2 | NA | TGTGCCAGCAGCCAAGTATCTGAGACCCAGTACTTC | CASSQVSETQYF
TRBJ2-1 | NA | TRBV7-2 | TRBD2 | TGTGCCAGTCAGCCCGGGGGGGGATCCTCCCCCGAGCAGTTCTTC | CASQPGGGSSPEQFF
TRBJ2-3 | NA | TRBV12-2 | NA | TGTGCAAGTCGCAACCGCGGGGGGCTCTTTGTCACAGATACGCAGTATTTT | CASRNRGGLFVTDTQYF